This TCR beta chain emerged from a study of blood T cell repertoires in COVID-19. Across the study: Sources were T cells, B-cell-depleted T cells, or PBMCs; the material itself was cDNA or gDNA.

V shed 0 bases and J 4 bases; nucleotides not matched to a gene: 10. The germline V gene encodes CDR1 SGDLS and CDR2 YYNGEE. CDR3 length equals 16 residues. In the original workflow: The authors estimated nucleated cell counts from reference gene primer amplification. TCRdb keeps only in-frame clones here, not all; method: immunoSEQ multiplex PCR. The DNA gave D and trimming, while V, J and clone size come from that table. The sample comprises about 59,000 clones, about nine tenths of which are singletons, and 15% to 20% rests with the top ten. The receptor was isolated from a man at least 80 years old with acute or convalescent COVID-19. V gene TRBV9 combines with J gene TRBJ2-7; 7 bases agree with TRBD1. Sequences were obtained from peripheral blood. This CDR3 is CASSVGGQGVAYEQYF. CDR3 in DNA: TGTGCCAGCAGCGTAGGGGGGCAGGGGGTAGCTTACGAGCAGTACTTC. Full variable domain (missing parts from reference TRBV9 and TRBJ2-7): DSGVTQTPKHLITATGQRVTLRCSPRSGDLSVYWYQQSLDQGLQFLIQYYNGEERAKGNILERFSAQQFPDLHSELNLSSLELGDSALYFCASSVGGQGVAYEQYFGPGTRLTVT.